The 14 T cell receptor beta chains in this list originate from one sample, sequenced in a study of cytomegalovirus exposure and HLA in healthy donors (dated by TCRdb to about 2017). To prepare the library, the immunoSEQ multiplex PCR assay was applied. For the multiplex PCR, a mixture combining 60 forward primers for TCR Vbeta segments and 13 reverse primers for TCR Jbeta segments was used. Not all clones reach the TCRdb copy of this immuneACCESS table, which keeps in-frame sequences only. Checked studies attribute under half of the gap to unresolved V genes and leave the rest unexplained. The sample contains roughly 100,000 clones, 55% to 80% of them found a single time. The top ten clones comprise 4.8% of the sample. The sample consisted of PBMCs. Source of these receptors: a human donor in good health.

The CDR3 region has the DNA TGTGCCAGCTCACCGTATAGGGGGCGCGACGAGCAGTACTTC. Its translation: CASSPYRGRDEQYF. The V gene is TRBV18, the J gene TRBJ2-7; TRBD1 matches 7 bases. Germline-derived CDR1 and CDR2 are KGHSH and LQKENI. Losses at the gene ends were 3 bases for V and 5 bases for J; bases not matched to a gene: 7. CDR3 length equals 14 residues.

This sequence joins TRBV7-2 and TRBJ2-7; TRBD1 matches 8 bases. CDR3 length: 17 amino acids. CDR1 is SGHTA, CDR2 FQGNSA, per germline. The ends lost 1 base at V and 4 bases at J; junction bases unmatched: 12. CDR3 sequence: CASSLVVTGVYMYEQYF. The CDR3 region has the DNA TGTGCCAGCAGCTTAGTCGTGACAGGGGTCTACATGTACGAGCAGTACTTC.

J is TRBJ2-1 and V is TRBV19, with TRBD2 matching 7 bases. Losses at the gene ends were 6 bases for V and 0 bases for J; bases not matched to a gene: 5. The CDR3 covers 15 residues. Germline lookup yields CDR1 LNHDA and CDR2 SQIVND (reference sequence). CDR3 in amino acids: CASSPTSYSYNEQFF. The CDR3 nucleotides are TGTGCCAGTAGCCCGACTAGCTACTCCTACAATGAGCAGTTCTTC.

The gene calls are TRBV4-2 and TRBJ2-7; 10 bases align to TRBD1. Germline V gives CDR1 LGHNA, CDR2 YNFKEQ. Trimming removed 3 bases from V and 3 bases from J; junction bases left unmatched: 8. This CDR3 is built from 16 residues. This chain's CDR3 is CASSQDPGQGYYEQYF. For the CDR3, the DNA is TGTGCCAGCAGCCAGGACCCGGGACAGGGGTACTACGAGCAGTACTTC.

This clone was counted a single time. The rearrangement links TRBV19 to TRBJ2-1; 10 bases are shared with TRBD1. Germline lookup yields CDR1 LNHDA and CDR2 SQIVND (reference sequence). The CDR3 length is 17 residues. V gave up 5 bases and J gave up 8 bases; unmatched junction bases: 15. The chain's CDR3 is CASSPITGTGALDEQFF. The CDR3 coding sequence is TGTGCCAGTAGTCCAATTACCGGGACAGGGGCCCTCGATGAGCAGTTCTTC.

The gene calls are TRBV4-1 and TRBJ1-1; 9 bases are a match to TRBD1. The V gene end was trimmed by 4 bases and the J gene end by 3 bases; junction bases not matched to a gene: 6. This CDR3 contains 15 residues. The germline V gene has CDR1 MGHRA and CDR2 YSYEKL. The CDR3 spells CASSPGTGQDTEAFF. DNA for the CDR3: TGCGCCAGCAGCCCTGGGACAGGGCAGGACACTGAAGCTTTCTTT.

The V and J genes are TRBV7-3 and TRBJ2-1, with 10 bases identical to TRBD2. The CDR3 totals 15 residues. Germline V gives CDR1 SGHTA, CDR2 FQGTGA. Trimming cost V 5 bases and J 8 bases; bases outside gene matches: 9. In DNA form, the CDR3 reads TGTGCCAGCAGCGCAAGTCCGCTAGCGGGAGATGAGCAGTTCTTC. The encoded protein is CASSASPLAGDEQFF. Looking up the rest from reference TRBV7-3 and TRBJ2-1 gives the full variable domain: GAGVSQTPSNKVTEKGKYVELRCDPISGHTALYWYRQSLGQGPEFLIYFQGTGAADDSGLPNDRFFAVRPEGSVSTLKIQRTERGDSAVYLCASSASPLAGDEQFFGPGTRLTVL.

The CDR3 DNA reads as TGTGCCAGCAGTTCGCCCGGGGTGTCATATGGCTACACCTTC. It is translated as CASSSPGVSYGYTF. V is TRBV28 and J is TRBJ1-2; D remains unclear. Looked up from germline, CDR1 is MDHEN and CDR2 is SYDVKM. The CDR3 consists of 14 residues. Trimming took 4 bases from V and 5 from J, leaving 14 bases between them.

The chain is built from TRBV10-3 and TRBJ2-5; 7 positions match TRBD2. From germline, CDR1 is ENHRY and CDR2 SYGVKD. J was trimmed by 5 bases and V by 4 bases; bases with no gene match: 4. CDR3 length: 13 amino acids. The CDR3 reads CAISVGGEETQYF. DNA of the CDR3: TGTGCCATCAGTGTTGGGGGGGAGGAGACCCAGTACTTC.

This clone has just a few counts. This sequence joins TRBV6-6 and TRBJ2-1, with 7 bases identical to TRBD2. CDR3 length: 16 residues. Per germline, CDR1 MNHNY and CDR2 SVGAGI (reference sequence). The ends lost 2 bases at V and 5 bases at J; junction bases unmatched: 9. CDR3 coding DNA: TGTGCCAGCAGTTACGGCCAGTTGGGACTAAACAATGAGCAGTTCTTC. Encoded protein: CASSYGQLGLNNEQFF.

CDR3 DNA sequence: TGTGCCAGCAGCTTACGCGGGAGGAAATACGAGCAGTACTTC. This codes for CASSLRGRKYEQYF. The chain recombines TRBV11-2 with TRBJ2-7; 8 bases line up with TRBD2. Germline V gene sequence: CDR1 SGHAT, CDR2 FQNNGV. The CDR3 loop spans 14 amino acids. Trimming cost V 2 bases and J 4 bases; bases outside gene matches: 4.

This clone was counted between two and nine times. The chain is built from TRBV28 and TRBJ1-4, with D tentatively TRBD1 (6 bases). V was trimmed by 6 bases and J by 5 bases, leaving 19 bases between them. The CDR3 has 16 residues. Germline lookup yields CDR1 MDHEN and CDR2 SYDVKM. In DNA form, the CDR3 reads TGTGCCAGCAGGCATCTAACAGGGAGCAGAAATGAAAAACTGTTTTTT. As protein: CASRHLTGSRNEKLFF.

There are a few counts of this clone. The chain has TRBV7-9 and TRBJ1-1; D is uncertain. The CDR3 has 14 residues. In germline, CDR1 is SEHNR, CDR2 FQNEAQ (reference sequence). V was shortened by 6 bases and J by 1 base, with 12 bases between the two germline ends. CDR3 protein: CASRYEVANTEAFF. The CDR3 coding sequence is TGTGCCAGCAGGTACGAGGTGGCGAACACTGAAGCTTTCTTT.

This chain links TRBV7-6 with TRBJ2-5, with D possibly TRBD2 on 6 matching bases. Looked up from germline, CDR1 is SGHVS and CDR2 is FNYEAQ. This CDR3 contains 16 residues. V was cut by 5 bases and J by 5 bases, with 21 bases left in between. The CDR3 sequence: CASSPVGASERETQYF. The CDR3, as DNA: TGTGCCAGCAGCCCAGTTGGGGCTAGCGAAAGGGAGACCCAGTACTTC.